This record looks at one T cell receptor (beta chain) sequence and its context. Its antigen is not known. The sample belongs to a study of lymphopenia after photon versus proton radiotherapy. General study findings and limits: Oligoclonal CD8+ Temra expansion after nadir drove photon patients' diversity drop. Photon-treated patients lost naive T cells and TCR diversity; proton-treated stayed stable.

CDR3 length: 14 residues. V lost 0 bases and J lost 6, with 10 bases in between. Germline CDR1 and CDR2: SGHVS and FNYEAQ. Profiling relied on immunoSEQ multiplex PCR, and the TCRdb table lists in-frame clones only, not all of them. The repertoire holds about 3,700 clones, with approximately 74% as singletons. V gene TRBV7-6 combines with J gene TRBJ2-3; D may be TRBD1 (5 bases). The sequence was collected from an older man with esophageal cancer. The sample in question was peripheral blood, obtained from a patient treated with proton-based radiotherapy. CDR3 sequence (DNA): TGTGCCAGCAGCTTAGCAGGGGTGGTGGATACGCAGTATTTT. This translates into CASSLAGVVDTQYF.